These 32 T cell receptor beta chains share one sample of origin, sequenced in a study of blood T cell repertoires in COVID-19. Sequencing used immunoSEQ multiplex PCR; TCRdb keeps in-frame clones, though not all of them. This sample has 200,000 to 250,000 clones, with over 75% found just once. Sequencing used PBMCs or T cells enriched from blood (not recorded which). These receptors originate from a man in his forties who had recovered from COVID-19.

The chain recombines TRBV5-6 with TRBJ2-7; 7 bases agree with TRBD1. The CDR3 is 15 amino acids. V trimming: 0 bases; J trimming: 4 bases; junction bases outside the gene matches: 7. Germline CDR1 is SGHDT and CDR2 is YYEEEE. CDR3 DNA: TGTGCCAGCAGCTTGGTACAGGGGAGATATTACGAGCAGTACTTC. It yields the protein CASSLVQGRYYEQYF.

The gene calls are TRBV5-1 and TRBJ2-1, with 11 bases aligning to TRBD1. This CDR3 is built from 16 residues. V was clipped by 4 bases and J by 6 bases; unmatched bases: 9. The germline gives CDR1 SGHRS, CDR2 YFSETQ. CDR3 nucleotides: TGCGCCAGCAGCATTCAGGGACAGGGGGTTGCCAATGAGCAGTTCTTC. It yields the protein CASSIQGQGVANEQFF.

The chain has TRBV9 and TRBJ1-1, with a weak D call TRBD1 (6 bases). Germline CDR1 is SGDLS and CDR2 is YYNGEE. The CDR3 is made up of 18 amino acids. V was clipped by 0 bases and J by 5 bases, with 23 bases between them. The CDR3 region has the DNA TGTGCCAGCAGCGTAGCTACGGGATGGGGGCAGGGCGGGACTGAAGCTTTCTTT. Translating it yields CASSVATGWGQGGTEAFF.

J is TRBJ2-7 and V is TRBV30; 10 nucleotides line up with TRBD1. This CDR3 is built from 14 residues. Losses at the gene ends were 5 bases for V and 2 bases for J; bases not matched to a gene: 6. Germline CDR1 and CDR2: GTSNPN and SVGIG (reference sequence). The CDR3, as DNA: TGTGCCTGGGCCAAGGACAGGGGGGCCTACGAGCAGTACTTC. Translating gives CAWAKDRGAYEQYF.

The V gene is TRBV4-1, the J gene TRBJ2-7; 7 bases line up with TRBD1. The V and J ends lost 2 bases and 4 bases, in that order; junction bases with no gene match: 8. Germline V gene data show CDR1 as MGHRA and CDR2 as YSYEKL. The length of the CDR3 is 15 residues. The CDR3 bases are TGCGCCAGCAGCCAAAACCGGGACAGCGGTTACGAGCAGTACTTC. Translated, it gives CASSQNRDSGYEQYF.

V and J are TRBV18 and TRBJ1-6; a possible D gene is TRBD1 (5 bases). Germline V gene data show CDR1 as KGHSH and CDR2 as LQKENI. V was shortened by 0 bases and J by 7 bases, with 19 bases between the two germline ends. The CDR3 loop spans 18 amino acids. The CDR3 is CASSPPGLTAWGNSPLHF. The CDR3 nucleotides read TGTGCCAGCTCACCACCGGGGCTGACAGCCTGGGGCAATTCACCCCTCCACTTT. The full variable domain, in which reference TRBV18 and TRBJ1-6 provide the parts outside the CDR3, is NAGVMQNPRHLVRRRGQEARLRCSPMKGHSHVYWYRQLPEEGLKFMVYLQKENIIDESGMPKERFSAEFPKEGPSILRIQQVVRGDSAAYFCASSPPGLTAWGNSPLHFGNGTRLTVT.

V and J are TRBV7-9 and TRBJ2-7, with 10 nucleotides matching TRBD2. The CDR3 contains 15 residues. V gave up 2 bases and J gave up 1 base; unmatched junction bases: 2. Germline assignment: CDR1 SEHNR and CDR2 FQNEAQ (reference sequence). CDR3 in DNA: TGTGCCAGCAGCTTAATAGCGGGAGGTTCCTACGAGCAGTACTTC. Translation: CASSLIAGGSYEQYF.

The rearrangement joins TRBV5-1 to TRBJ2-2; D not certain. Germline V gives CDR1 SGHRS, CDR2 YFSETQ. There are 13 residues in the CDR3. Trimming left V 0 bases short and J 7 bases short, with 7 bases between. CDR3 DNA: TGCGCCAGCAGCTTGGGTATTAGCGGGGAGCTGTTTTTT. Residues: CASSLGISGELFF.

This clone was seen a handful of times. The chain is built from TRBV7-9 and TRBJ2-5; the D gene is possibly TRBD2 (7 bases). The CDR3 covers 17 residues. Per the germline V gene, CDR1 is SEHNR and CDR2 is FQNEAQ (reference sequence). Trimming removed 3 bases at V and 2 bases at J, with 19 bases between. CDR3 protein: CASSFWGLAGAQETQYF. The CDR3 DNA sequence: TGTGCCAGCAGCTTCTGGGGATTGGCGGGGGCGCAAGAGACCCAGTACTTC.

The gene calls are TRBV5-4 and TRBJ1-6; weak D call: TRBD1 (6 bases). This CDR3 is built from 17 residues. CDR1 SGHNT and CDR2 YYREEE come from the germline V gene (reference sequence). V lost 0 bases, J lost 2 bases, and 12 bases lay in between. CDR3 nucleotide sequence: TGTGCCAGCAGCTTGGGAGATACAGGGCCCTATAATTCACCCCTCCACTTT. It yields the protein CASSLGDTGPYNSPLHF.

The chain combines TRBV11-2 with TRBJ1-6; D perhaps matches TRBD1 (5 bases). Trimming stripped 2 bases from V and 7 bases from J, with 15 bases between. CDR3 size: 16 residues. Germline V gene sequence: CDR1 SGHAT, CDR2 FQNNGV. In DNA, the CDR3 is TGTGCCAGCAGCTTATACGCGGCAGGGTTGAATTCACCCCTCCACTTT. It yields the protein CASSLYAAGLNSPLHF.

The chain is built from TRBV27 and TRBJ2-7; tentative D call: TRBD2 (6 bases). CDR1 is MNHEY and CDR2 is SMNVEV in the germline V gene (reference sequence). This CDR3 is 15 amino acids long. V was pared by 3 bases and J by 1 base, with 13 bases between. The CDR3: CASSFNSGGSYEQYF. In nucleotides, the CDR3 is TGTGCCAGCAGTTTTAACTCCGGGGGTTCCTACGAGCAGTACTTC.

CDR3 amino acids: CASSPDWADRGADYEQYF. DNA of the CDR3: TGCGCCAGCAGCCCTGACTGGGCCGACAGGGGCGCAGACTACGAGCAGTACTTC. The V and J genes are TRBV5-1 and TRBJ2-7; 8 positions match TRBD1. The CDR3 has 18 residues. The trim removed 4 bases at V and 3 bases at J, leaving 18 bases unmatched. The germline V gene encodes CDR1 SGHRS and CDR2 YFSETQ.

The rearrangement joins TRBV6-5 to TRBJ2-3; the match to TRBD1 covers 7 bases. Germline CDR1 is MNHEY and CDR2 is SVGAGI. The CDR3 spans 14 residues. V trimming: 7 bases; J trimming: 1 base; junction bases outside the gene matches: 5. CDR3 protein: CASIEQGRTDTQYF. The CDR3, as DNA: TGTGCCAGCATCGAACAGGGGCGCACAGATACGCAGTATTTT.

The chain is built from TRBV30 and TRBJ1-2, with no clear D. The ends were cut back, 0 bases at V and 3 bases at J, with 8 bases in the middle. This CDR3 spans 13 amino acids. Germline V gene sequence: CDR1 GTSNPN, CDR2 SVGIG (reference sequence). This chain's CDR3 is CAWSVREDYGYTF. CDR3 nucleotides: TGTGCCTGGAGTGTTCGGGAAGACTATGGCTACACCTTC. Full variable domain (outside the CDR3, taken from reference TRBV30 and TRBJ1-2): SQTIHQWPATLVQPVGSPLSLECTVEGTSNPNLYWYRQAAGRGLQLLFYSVGIGQISSEVPQNLSASRPQDRQFILSSKKLLLSDSGFYLCAWSVREDYGYTFGSGTRLTVV.

This rearrangement joins TRBV10-3 to TRBJ1-1; 11 nucleotides agree with TRBD1. The J segment lost 3 bases and the V segment lost 2 bases, leaving 5 bases of the junction unmatched. The germline V gene encodes CDR1 ENHRY and CDR2 SYGVKD. The length of the CDR3 is 16 residues. In DNA, the CDR3 is TGTGCCATCAGTGAGACCTCGGGACAGGGGGACACTGAAGCTTTCTTT. This translates into CAISETSGQGDTEAFF.

The chain is built from TRBV4-1 and TRBJ2-1, with 7 positions matching TRBD2. Germline CDR1 is MGHRA and CDR2 is YSYEKL. The CDR3 runs 18 residues. The trim removed 1 base at V and 1 base at J, leaving 10 bases unmatched. CDR3 residues: CASSQGRGTTLSYNEQFF. CDR3 bases: TGCGCCAGCAGCCAAGGCCGGGGGACTACCTTATCCTACAATGAGCAGTTCTTC.

This clone was detected only a few times. This sequence joins TRBV24-1 and TRBJ2-3; tentatively, D is TRBD1 (7 bases). This CDR3 comprises 12 residues. The V end was cut by 10 bases, the J end by 4 bases, with 11 bases between. Germline V lookup: CDR1 KGHDR, CDR2 SFDVKD. CDR3 DNA sequence: TGTGCCACAGCAGGGGGGTCAGATACGCAGTATTTT. It specifies CATAGGSDTQYF.

This rearrangement joins TRBV7-3 to TRBJ1-2, with 7 bases identical to TRBD1. The junction had 3 bases not matched to a gene; V was cut back by 0 bases and J by 5 bases. The CDR3 consists of 14 residues. Germline-derived CDR1 and CDR2 are SGHTA and FQGTGA. The CDR3 is CASSLTPQGYGYTF. CDR3 nucleotides: TGTGCCAGCAGCTTAACCCCACAGGGGTATGGCTACACCTTC.

The rearrangement joins TRBV12-5 to TRBJ2-7, with 9 bases lining up with TRBD1. Per germline, CDR1 LGHNT and CDR2 FRNRAP. The CDR3 loop spans 18 amino acids. V gave up 0 bases and J gave up 5 bases; unmatched junction bases: 14. The CDR3 sequence is CASGLVRGLTGGRNEQYF. DNA for the CDR3: TGTGCTAGTGGTTTGGTACGGGGGTTAACAGGGGGCAGGAACGAGCAGTACTTC.

J is TRBJ2-1 and V is TRBV7-9; 9 bases match TRBD1. J was trimmed by 3 bases and V by 5 bases; bases with no gene match: 5. This CDR3 spans 15 amino acids. Germline V gives CDR1 SEHNR, CDR2 FQNEAQ (reference sequence). The CDR3 protein is CASSPGTGFYNEQFF. The CDR3 bases are TGTGCCAGCAGCCCCGGGACAGGGTTCTACAATGAGCAGTTCTTC.

This clone was picked up a small number of times. This chain connects TRBV28 to TRBJ1-2; 11 bases are a match to TRBD1. The CDR3 totals 17 residues. Looked up from germline, CDR1 is MDHEN and CDR2 is SYDVKM. V dropped 6 bases and J dropped 3; count of bases not matched to a gene: 12. As DNA, the CDR3 is TGTGCCAGCAGCCTTATTAGCCCGGGACAGGGGGACTATGGCTACACCTTC. Amino acid sequence: CASSLISPGQGDYGYTF.

The genes are TRBV11-3 and TRBJ2-1, with 7 bases aligning to TRBD1. The CDR3 runs to 16 residues. Germline-derived CDR1 and CDR2 are SGHNT and YENEEA. V trimming: 5 bases; J trimming: 5 bases; junction bases outside the gene matches: 12. CDR3 bases: TGTGCCAGCAGCACCACCCGACAGGGTCCCCACAATGAGCAGTTCTTC. Translation: CASSTTRQGPHNEQFF.

The chain couples TRBV28 to TRBJ1-1, with 7 bases fitting TRBD1. Germline V gene data show CDR1 as MDHEN and CDR2 as SYDVKM. The V gene end was trimmed by 5 bases and the J gene end by 3 bases; junction bases not matched to a gene: 12. This CDR3 is built from 16 residues. The CDR3: CASSHPRGTVYTEAFF. CDR3 sequence (DNA): TGTGCCAGCAGTCACCCCAGAGGGACAGTTTACACTGAAGCTTTCTTT.

The chain has TRBV5-4 and TRBJ2-3, with a tentative D call TRBD2 (6 bases). With 10 bases removed from V and 5 bases from J, the gap between germline ends came to 23 bases. Germline lookup yields CDR1 SGHNT and CDR2 YYREEE (reference sequence). The CDR3 sequence is 15 residues long. The CDR3 coding sequence is TGTGCCGGCGGGGAGGAGGGAGTAGGTGAAGATACGCAGTATTTT. It is translated as CAGGEEGVGEDTQYF.

The chain uses TRBV28 and TRBJ1-1, with D perhaps matching TRBD1 (6 bases). In germline, CDR1 is MDHEN, CDR2 SYDVKM. The V gene lost 6 bases and the J gene lost 0 bases, with 11 bases spanning the gap. This CDR3 spans 14 amino acids. CDR3 DNA: TGTGCCAGCAGGACCGGACAGCTGAACACTGAAGCTTTCTTT. Protein sequence: CASRTGQLNTEAFF.

The chain carries TRBV5-4 and TRBJ1-2, with TRBD1 identical over 7 bases. V lost 4 bases and J lost 5; bases outside the gene matches: 5. The germline V gene has CDR1 SGHNT and CDR2 YYREEE (reference sequence). CDR3 length equals 13 residues. The CDR3 DNA sequence: TGTGCCAGCAGCGTAGACAGGGTGTATGGCTACACCTTC. Translation gives CASSVDRVYGYTF.

This clone was observed a handful of times. This rearrangement joins TRBV6-5 to TRBJ1-2, with 8 bases that match TRBD1. Germline V gene sequence: CDR1 MNHEY, CDR2 SVGAGI. The V gene end was trimmed by 5 bases and the J gene end by 0 bases; junction bases not matched to a gene: 2. The CDR3 runs 14 residues. The CDR3, as DNA: TGTGCCAGCAGTCTACAGGGGGCTAACTATGGCTACACCTTC. Translation gives CASSLQGANYGYTF.

The chain carries TRBV3-1 (or the pseudogene TRBV3-2) and TRBJ2-1; weak D call: TRBD2 (6 bases). CDR3 length: 17 amino acids. Germline CDR1 and CDR2: LGHDT and YNNKEL (reference sequence). Trimming left V 4 bases short and J 0 bases short, with 16 bases between. CDR3 in amino acids: CASSLGISGSSYNEQFF. The CDR3 bases are TGTGCCAGCAGCCTGGGGATTAGCGGAAGCTCCTACAATGAGCAGTTCTTC.

The V call is TRBV6-5, the J call TRBJ2-1; D is ambiguous. CDR3 length equals 14 residues. The germline gives CDR1 MNHEY, CDR2 SVGAGI. Trimming left V 7 bases short and J 0 bases short, with 10 bases between. The CDR3 is CASTRLDSYNEQFF. The CDR3 nucleotides read TGTGCCAGCACTCGACTCGACTCCTACAATGAGCAGTTCTTC.

The V and J genes are TRBV18 and TRBJ1-4, with D possibly being TRBD1 (5 bases). CDR3 size: 16 residues. V was clipped by 3 bases and J by 0 bases, with 11 bases between them. Germline CDR1 reads KGHSH; CDR2 reads LQKENI. The CDR3 region is CASSPTRQTTNEKLFF. In DNA, the CDR3 is TGTGCCAGCTCACCGACCAGACAGACAACTAATGAAAAACTGTTTTTT.

The V and J genes are TRBV7-2 and TRBJ1-2; D not resolved. Germline V gene sequence: CDR1 SGHTA, CDR2 FQGNSA. The CDR3 is 15 residues long. V was cut by 0 bases and J by 4 bases, with 12 bases left in between. The CDR3 sequence is CASSLAREGSYGYTF. CDR3 nucleotides: TGTGCCAGCAGCTTAGCGCGGGAGGGCTCCTATGGCTACACCTTC.